The source of this T cell receptor (beta chain) is a study of blood T cell repertoires in COVID-19. As for the study in general: Samples of COVID-19 (acute and convalescent) were obtained from the United States, Italy and Spain. The analysed material was cDNA or gDNA that came from T cells, B-cell-depleted T cells, or PBMCs.

The V segment lost 5 bases and the J segment 7 bases; nucleotides outside the gene matches: 19. The CDR3 extends over 17 amino acids. Germline V gene data show CDR1 as SGHTA and CDR2 as FQGTGA. This clone was counted a single time. In the original workflow: Counts of nucleated cells, estimated from reference gene primer amplification, were obtained. Method: immunoSEQ multiplex PCR; TCRdb's copy keeps in-frame clones and lacks some. That table is the source of V, J and clone size, and D and trimming were worked out from the DNA. Here the sample spans roughly 130,000 clones, 80% to 90% being singletons.

Sample: peripheral blood. V is TRBV7-3 and J is TRBJ2-7; 8 nucleotides line up with TRBD2. The clonotype was recovered from a woman aged 60-75 years with acute or convalescent COVID-19. The CDR3 loop reads CASSPAGGLLAAGEQYF. The DNA of the CDR3 is TGTGCCAGCAGCCCCGCGGGGGGCCTTCTCGCGGCGGGGGAGCAGTACTTC.